The 22 T cell receptor beta chains below were found in one sample sequenced in a study of post-analysis software for immune sequencing data. Study conclusions and caveats: In patients, TRBV5-6, TRBV5-1 and TRBV20-1 belonged to four or five TRBV segments found more frequently than in controls.

The authors incorporated unique molecular identifiers into the TCR beta cDNA libraries. MiXCR was run by TCRdb on the PCR reads, yielding one entry per CDR3 protein. The data hold 700,000 to 800,000 distinct CDR3 sequences, with approximately 30% observed a single time. What these receptors recognize is not known. The sample was blood. The receptors were sampled from a girl aged 5 to 17 with multiple sclerosis.

Notes on this clonotype: The junction and the germline gene differ at one end; a read error may be behind it. This rearrangement joins TRBV7-2 to TRBJ2-4, with 7 nucleotides matching TRBD2. Germline CDR1 SGHTA, CDR2 FQGNSA. The length of the CDR3 is 16 residues. CDR3 sequence: CASSPVGGLGENVQYF. DNA for the CDR3: TGTGCCAGCAGCCCCGTGGGAGGGCTGGGGGAAAACGTTCAGTACTTC.

The chain is built from TRBV6-4 and TRBJ1-5; the match to TRBD1 covers 7 bases. The CDR3 runs 14 residues. The V gene's germline CDR1 is MRHNA and CDR2 SNTAGT. V gave up 9 bases and J gave up 5 bases; unmatched junction bases: 10. The CDR3 coding sequence is TGTGCCAGTCCCTTCAGGGGGTCCGATCAGCCCCAGCATTTT. Translating it yields CASPFRGSDQPQHF.

This clonotype was counted only a few times. The chain is built from TRBV6-5 and TRBJ2-6; D gene ambiguous. V lost 6 bases to trimming and J lost 2 bases, with 5 bases between them. The CDR3 extends over 13 amino acids. From germline, CDR1 is MNHEY and CDR2 SVGAGI. The CDR3 reads CASRAPGANVLTF. The CDR3 bases are TGTGCCAGCAGGGCGCCTGGGGCCAACGTCCTGACTTTC.

Notes on this clonotype: The junction and the germline gene differ at one end; a read error may be behind it. The chain couples TRBV7-7 to TRBJ2-5; D uncertain. Per the germline V gene, CDR1 is SSHAT and CDR2 is FNYEAQ (reference sequence). This CDR3 region has 13 residues. The CDR3 protein is CASSFAYQETQYF. CDR3 coding DNA: TGTGCTAGCAGCTTCGCTTACCAAGAGACCCAGTACTTC.

This clonotype was picked up a small number of times. This rearrangement joins TRBV2 to TRBJ2-3, with TRBD2 matching over 10 bases. The CDR3 length is 16 residues. V dropped 8 bases and J dropped 0; count of bases not matched to a gene: 8. The germline V gene encodes CDR1 SNHLY and CDR2 FYNNEI. The chain's CDR3 is CASCRTSGASTDTQYF. In DNA form, the CDR3 reads TGTGCCAGCTGCAGGACTAGCGGAGCTAGCACAGATACGCAGTATTTT.

This clonotype has just a few counts. The chain joins TRBV6-1 to TRBJ2-5; maybe TRBD1 (6 bases). Trimming removed 4 bases at V and 2 bases at J, with 11 bases between. The CDR3 is 14 residues long. Germline V gene data show CDR1 as MNHNS and CDR2 as SASEGT. In DNA, the CDR3 is TGTGCCAGCAGTGTTTCAGGGGAACAAGAGACCCAGTACTTC. Its protein product is CASSVSGEQETQYF.

This clonotype was recorded a few times. The rearrangement links TRBV6-5 to TRBJ2-6, with D unclear. Trimming stripped 0 bases from V and 0 bases from J, with 6 bases between. The CDR3 runs to 16 residues. Germline V lookup: CDR1 MNHEY, CDR2 SVGAGI. The CDR3 DNA follows: TGTGCCAGCAGTTACTCGGCTAGCTCTGGGGCCAACGTCCTGACTTTC. Amino acid sequence: CASSYSASSGANVLTF.

This clonotype was picked up a small number of times. The chain recombines TRBV5-1 with TRBJ2-4; unclear D gene. This CDR3 contains 16 residues. V gave up 0 bases and J gave up 3 bases, with 13 bases separating them. Germline CDR1 reads SGHRS; CDR2 reads YFSETQ. CDR3 region: CASSLDPGFGKNIQYF. The CDR3 DNA reads TGCGCCAGCAGCTTGGACCCCGGCTTTGGCAAAAACATTCAGTACTTC.

Here the CDR3 DNA reads TGTGCCAGCAGTTACACAGGGGGTACGGATTCACCCCTCCACTTT. Protein product: CASSYTGGTDSPLHF. The V and J genes are TRBV6-6 and TRBJ1-6, with 8 nucleotides matching TRBD1. The junction had 5 bases not matched to a gene; V was cut back by 2 bases and J by 8 bases. Germline CDR1 reads MNHNY; CDR2 reads SVGAGI (reference sequence). The CDR3 covers 15 residues.

In the case of this clonotype: The junction departs from germline at one end; a sequencing error may be responsible. V is TRBV6-2 or TRBV6-3 and J is TRBJ2-5; D not certain. The CDR3 sequence is 12 residues long. Germline V gene sequence: CDR1 MNHEY, CDR2 SVGEGT. CDR3 bases: TGTGCCAGCAGTTATCCTTCAGAGTCCCAGTACTTC. Residues: CASSYPSESQYF.

The gene calls are TRBV24-1 and TRBJ2-1; D might be TRBD1 (5 bases). The germline gives CDR1 KGHDR, CDR2 SFDVKD. This CDR3 comprises 11 residues. Trimming took off 5 bases at V and 15 bases at J, with 13 bases between the two ends. CDR3 in amino acids: CATSGTSGWFF. The CDR3 bases are TGTGCCACCAGTGGTACCTCAGGGTGGTTCTTC.

This clonotype was counted between two and nine times. The chain carries TRBV7-9 and TRBJ2-6, with 8 bases aligning to TRBD1. This CDR3 has 17 amino acids. V trimming: 7 bases; J trimming: 4 bases; junction bases outside the gene matches: 12. The germline V gene has CDR1 SEHNR and CDR2 FQNEAQ (reference sequence). CDR3 residues: CASIKKQGAPGANVLTF. The CDR3 DNA reads TGTGCCAGCATCAAGAAGCAGGGGGCGCCGGGGGCCAACGTCCTGACTTTC. Looking up the rest from reference TRBV7-9 and TRBJ2-6 gives the full variable domain: DTGVSQNPRHKITKRGQNVTFRCDPISEHNRLYWYRQTLGQGPEFLTYFQNEAQLEKSRLLSDRFSAERPKGSFSTLEIQRTEQGDSAMYLCASIKKQGAPGANVLTFGAGSRLTVL.

The chain links TRBV5-1 to TRBJ2-1, with 9 bases lining up with TRBD2. Per germline, CDR1 SGHRS and CDR2 YFSETQ. J gave up 4 bases and V 4 bases, and 9 bases lay outside the gene matches. The CDR3 consists of 16 residues. The CDR3 coding sequence is TGCGCCAGCAGCATCTCAGCGGGAGGTCAATACAATGAGCAGTTCTTC. Translation: CASSISAGGQYNEQFF.

The gene calls are TRBV6-5 and TRBJ2-3; D could derive from TRBD1 or TRBD2 (5 bases each). V shed 6 bases and J shed 1 base, with 11 bases lying between them. Germline loops: CDR1 MNHEY, CDR2 SVGAGI. This CDR3 comprises 14 residues. In nucleotides, the CDR3 is TGTGCCAGCAGGGGACCGTTCGGCACAGATACGCAGTATTTT. It specifies CASRGPFGTDTQYF.

V usage is TRBV20-1 and J usage is TRBJ1-3; the D gene is possibly TRBD1 (5 bases). V shed 2 bases and J shed 0 bases, with 23 bases lying between them. This CDR3 is 19 amino acids long. The germline V gene has CDR1 DFQATT and CDR2 SNEGSKA (reference sequence). DNA for the CDR3: TGCAGTGCTAGACCCAGGGAAAATCTAGGCCTCGACTCTGGAAACACCATATATTTT. It specifies CSARPRENLGLDSGNTIYF.

The table lists this clonotype with many counts. The CDR3 nucleotides read TGCAGCGTTGAACTTGAGCAGTTCTTC. Its protein is CSVELEQFF. V is TRBV29-1 and J is TRBJ2-1; D uncertain. This CDR3 contains 9 residues. V lost 2 bases and J 9 bases, leaving 2 bases between the germline ends. Germline values: CDR1 SQVTM, CDR2 ANQGSEA.

This clonotype showed up just a few times. The chain employs TRBV12-3 or TRBV12-4 and TRBJ2-5, with TRBD1 as a possible D gene (6 bases). Trimming pared 7 bases from V and 7 bases from J, leaving 22 bases between. The CDR3 sequence is 15 residues long. The CDR3 region has the DNA TGTGCCAGCACCAAAACAACCCTGACAGGCCGGACCCAGTACTTC. Protein: CASTKTTLTGRTQYF.

This clonotype turned up a few times. The genes are TRBV7-2 and TRBJ1-5; maybe TRBD1 (5 bases). V was pared by 1 base and J by 3 bases, with 7 bases between. Germline V CDR1 and CDR2: SGHTA, FQGNSA. There are 14 residues in the CDR3. CDR3 nucleotide sequence: TGTGCCAGCAGCTTAGGGGGGGTCAATCAGCCCCAGCATTTT. Residues: CASSLGGVNQPQHF.

As to this clonotype: At one end the junction does not follow the germline gene, possibly because of a read error. The J gene is TRBJ2-3, the V gene TRBV11-1; 9 bases are shared with TRBD1. The CDR3 length is 17 residues. CDR1 SGHAT and CDR2 FQDESV come from the germline V gene (reference sequence). The CDR3 is CANSFSPGQGFPDTQYF. Written as DNA, the CDR3 is TGTGCCAACAGCTTCTCACCGGGACAGGGATTCCCCGATACGCAGTATTTT.

This chain joins TRBV7-9 and TRBJ2-1, with D uncertain. V lost 3 bases, J lost 13 bases, and 16 bases lay in between. This CDR3 is 13 amino acids long. CDR1 and CDR2 from the germline V gene are SEHNR and FQNEAQ (reference sequence). CDR3 sequence: CASSFPGARTQFF. The DNA of the CDR3 is TGTGCCAGCAGCTTTCCCGGTGCTAGGACCCAGTTCTTC.

This clonotype occurred once. This may stem from a read error, because a much larger clone lies one nucleotide away. The rearrangement joins TRBV29-1 to TRBJ2-5; D gene uncertain. The V and J ends lost 7 bases and 4 bases respectively, with 16 bases between them. Looked up from germline, CDR1 is SQVTM and CDR2 is ANQGSEA. This CDR3 has 13 residues. This CDR3 is CSGGWVVGETQYF. CDR3 in DNA: TGCAGCGGTGGATGGGTCGTGGGAGAGACCCAGTACTTC.

The genes are TRBV18 and TRBJ1-1; D uncertain. The V gene's germline CDR1 is KGHSH and CDR2 LQKENI. V was clipped by 3 bases and J by 11 bases, with 10 bases between them. This CDR3 contains 11 residues. The CDR3 protein is CASSPDQTAFF. The CDR3 DNA reads as TGTGCCAGCTCACCGGATCAGACTGCTTTCTTT.